This TCR beta chain emerged from a study of shared clonotypes between healthy human individuals. This clone was counted a single time. Other DNA sequences in this sample translate to the same CDR3. Sequenced by immunoSEQ multiplex PCR; TCRdb stores in-frame clones only, minus some. The sample shows over 1.4 million clones, over 95% of them seen only once. Germline trimming cut 5 bases from V and 4 bases from J; bases unmatched to any gene: 3. Per germline, CDR1 SGHTA and CDR2 FQGNSA. This CDR3 has 13 residues. The TCR was taken from a man younger than 40 in good health. The chain links TRBV7-2 to TRBJ1-2, with 8 nucleotides matching TRBD1. Sequenced: naive CD4+ T cells sorted from blood. Noted subset: CD45RA+ positively selected. CDR3 in DNA: TGTGCCAGCAGCACCGGGACAGGCTATGGCTACACCTTC. Its translation: CASSTGTGYGYTF.